What follows are 18 T cell receptor beta chains derived from one specimen sequenced in a study of T cells in Graves' hyperthyroidism and ophthalmopathy. From RNA transcripts, TCR beta CDR3 regions were amplified. Researchers ran a first-round RT-PCR on the TCR CDR3 using the HTBI primer set. TCRdb redid the calling of the multiplex PCR reads with MiXCR, one entry per CDR3 protein. The table records 300,000 to 450,000 distinct CDR3 sequences, 18% of them present only once. Sequencing was carried out using blood. The receptor set was obtained from a woman in her thirties or forties with Graves' ophthalmopathy.

This clonotype was counted many times. This chain connects TRBV20-1 to TRBJ1-5; TRBD1 might be the D (6 bases). Per the germline V gene, CDR1 is DFQATT and CDR2 is SNEGSKA (reference sequence). Trimming pared 2 bases from V and 4 bases from J, leaving 12 bases between. The CDR3 runs 14 residues. This chain's CDR3 is CSARTGTLNQPQHF. The DNA for the CDR3 is TGCAGTGCTAGAACCGGGACATTAAATCAGCCCCAGCATTTT.

This clonotype was recorded many times. The chain has TRBV6-5 and TRBJ1-5; D not certain. The V gene lost 6 bases and the J gene lost 6 bases, with 6 bases spanning the gap. The CDR3 covers 11 residues. Germline CDR1 reads MNHEY; CDR2 reads SVGAGI. The CDR3 loop is CASRVGQPQHF. The CDR3 region has the DNA TGTGCCAGCAGGGTCGGTCAGCCCCAGCATTTT.

This clonotype was recorded at least ten times. This chain connects TRBV28 to TRBJ2-7; no clear D gene. The CDR3 contains 14 residues. Germline V lookup: CDR1 MDHEN, CDR2 SYDVKM. Trimming shortened V by 6 bases and J by 1 base, and 13 bases separated the two germline ends. The CDR3 coding sequence is TGTGCCAGCAGCGTAGGAGAACGGTCCTACGAGCAGTACTTC. Encoded protein: CASSVGERSYEQYF. Using reference TRBV28 and TRBJ2-7 for the parts outside the CDR3, the full variable domain is DVKVTQSSRYLVKRTGEKVFLECVQDMDHENMFWYRQDPGLGLRLIYFSYDVKMKEKGDIPEGYSVSREKKERFSLILESASTNQTSMYLCASSVGERSYEQYFGPGTRLTVT.

The chain uses TRBV10-3 and TRBJ2-7; D is perhaps TRBD2 (5 bases). CDR1 is ENHRY, CDR2 SYGVKD, per germline. The CDR3 covers 14 residues. V was pared by 2 bases and J by 2 bases, with 10 bases between. The CDR3 DNA is TGTGCCATCAGTGAGCCGGACGGGACCTACGAGCAGTACTTC. As protein: CAISEPDGTYEQYF.

This clonotype was picked up many times. This chain uses TRBV28 with TRBJ2-7, with TRBD2 matching over 8 bases. Losses at the gene ends were 2 bases for V and 7 bases for J; bases not matched to a gene: 10. This CDR3 has 15 amino acids. Germline V CDR1 and CDR2: MDHEN, SYDVKM. CDR3 sequence reads: CASSLGSGSIREQYF. In DNA, the CDR3 is TGTGCCAGCAGTTTAGGAAGCGGGAGTATAAGGGAGCAGTACTTC.

This clonotype was seen many times. The chain uses TRBV7-2 and TRBJ1-2; TRBD1 matches 8 bases. The CDR3 runs to 14 residues. Trimming at V came to 7 bases and at J to 7 bases, leaving 11 bases not matched to a gene. Looked up from germline, CDR1 is SGHTA and CDR2 is FQGNSA. The CDR3 DNA follows: TGTGCCAGCACTAACTCGGACAGGGTGGGTGGCTACACCTTC. Translated: CASTNSDRVGGYTF.

At least ten counts were recorded for this clonotype. The chain carries TRBV28 and TRBJ2-5; unclear D gene. Germline CDR1 is MDHEN and CDR2 is SYDVKM. The CDR3 consists of 11 residues. Trimming cost V 5 bases and J 6 bases, with 7 bases left between them. The CDR3 reads CASSNRKTQYF. The CDR3 DNA reads as TGTGCCAGCAGTAATCGAAAGACCCAGTACTTC.

This clonotype showed up many times. The gene calls are TRBV28 and TRBJ1-3, with D hard to call. From germline, CDR1 is MDHEN and CDR2 SYDVKM. The germline V and J ends were trimmed by 3 bases and 0 bases, with 12 bases remaining between them. The CDR3 has 16 amino acids. This CDR3 is CASSLTFWGSGNTIYF. The CDR3, as DNA: TGTGCCAGCAGTTTGACCTTCTGGGGCTCTGGAAACACCATATATTTT.

This clonotype showed up many times. This chain connects TRBV28 to TRBJ2-5; 8 bases match TRBD1. This CDR3 region has 13 residues. The germline CDR1 and CDR2 sequences are MDHEN and SYDVKM. Trimming cost V 6 bases and J 5 bases; bases outside gene matches: 5. The CDR3 sequence: CASRSRDRETQYF. For the CDR3, the DNA is TGTGCCAGCAGGAGCCGGGACAGGGAGACCCAGTACTTC.

The sample holds many counts of this clonotype. CDR3 protein: CASSLADYRDRDYGYTF. In DNA form, the CDR3 reads TGTGCCAGCAGCCTTGCTGACTACCGGGACAGGGACTATGGCTACACCTTC. This rearrangement joins TRBV14 to TRBJ1-2; 9 nucleotides match TRBD1. Trimming took 4 bases from V and 3 from J; bases not matched to a gene: 12. Germline values: CDR1 SGHDN, CDR2 FVKESK. The CDR3 contains 17 residues.

There are many counts of this clonotype. The chain recombines TRBV7-2 with TRBJ1-5; D perhaps matches TRBD1 (5 bases). Germline lookup yields CDR1 SGHTA and CDR2 FQGNSA. The CDR3 contains 14 residues. The V gene lost 0 bases and the J gene lost 7 bases, with 10 bases spanning the gap. The DNA for the CDR3 is TGTGCCAGCAGCTTAGCTACGGGGCCACAGCCCCAGCATTTT. It yields the protein CASSLATGPQPQHF.

This clonotype was picked up many times. The J gene is TRBJ2-5, the V gene TRBV13; 12 bases agree with TRBD2. This CDR3 region has 15 residues. Trimming at V came to 5 bases and at J to 5 bases, leaving 6 bases not matched to a gene. Germline lookup yields CDR1 PRHDT and CDR2 FYEKMQ (reference sequence). This CDR3 reads CASSPRLAGVETQYF. As DNA, the CDR3 is TGTGCCAGCAGCCCGAGACTAGCGGGAGTTGAGACCCAGTACTTC.

The rearrangement links TRBV19 to TRBJ2-7; D is perhaps TRBD2 (5 bases). In germline, CDR1 is LNHDA, CDR2 SQIVND (reference sequence). The length of the CDR3 is 14 residues. V lost 5 bases and J 2 bases, leaving 13 bases between the germline ends. CDR3 sequence (DNA): TGTGCCAGTAGTCGACGCGGAGGAACCTACGAGCAGTACTTC. Protein: CASSRRGGTYEQYF.

The chain combines TRBV2 with TRBJ2-2; perhaps TRBD2 as D (5 bases). The CDR3 sequence is 14 residues long. Germline CDR1 reads SNHLY; CDR2 reads FYNNEI. V was pared by 6 bases and J by 4 bases, with 12 bases between. The CDR3 DNA reads as TGTGCCAGCAGGGAGGAAGGATTCACCGGGGAGCTGTTTTTT. Residues: CASREEGFTGELFF.

This clonotype came up many times. V usage is TRBV28 and J usage is TRBJ2-7; TRBD2 matches 7 bases. Germline lookup yields CDR1 MDHEN and CDR2 SYDVKM. Germline trimming cut 2 bases from V and 0 bases from J; bases unmatched to any gene: 4. This CDR3 comprises 15 residues. Written as DNA, the CDR3 is TGTGCCAGCAGTTTACGGCGGGAGACCTCCTACGAGCAGTACTTC. It codes for CASSLRRETSYEQYF.

This clonotype appeared a few times. The chain couples TRBV5-1 to TRBJ2-2; the match to TRBD1 covers 8 bases. Germline-derived CDR1 and CDR2 are SGHRS and YFSETQ. There are 17 residues in the CDR3. J gave up 6 bases and V 6 bases, and 16 bases lay outside the gene matches. The CDR3 spells CASKTTGVVKVAGELFF. As DNA, the CDR3 is TGCGCCAGCAAAACGACAGGGGTTGTGAAGGTGGCCGGGGAGCTGTTTTTT. The full variable domain, with the rest looked up from reference TRBV5-1 and TRBJ2-2, is KAGVTQTPRYLIKTRGQQVTLSCSPISGHRSVSWYQQTPGQGLQFLFEYFSETQRNKGNFPGRFSGRQFSNSRSEMNVSTLELGDSALYLCASKTTGVVKVAGELFFGEGSRLTVL.

Many counts were recorded for this clonotype. V is TRBV19 and J is TRBJ2-5, with 7 bases that match TRBD2. Unmatched junction bases numbered 1, after V lost 9 bases and J lost 0 bases. This CDR3 comprises 12 residues. The V gene's germline CDR1 is LNHDA and CDR2 SQIVND (reference sequence). CDR3 coding DNA: TGTGCCAGCGGGAGGAACCAAGAGACCCAGTACTTC. This encodes CASGRNQETQYF.

This clonotype was observed many times. CDR3 sequence (DNA): TGTGCCAGCAGTGCAAGGAGTACCACTGAAGCTTTCTTT. As protein: CASSARSTTEAFF. The chain combines TRBV28 with TRBJ1-1; the D is unclear. The V gene lost 5 bases and the J gene lost 4 bases, with 11 bases spanning the gap. This CDR3 has 13 residues. CDR1 MDHEN and CDR2 SYDVKM come from the germline V gene. The entire variable domain, with the rest obtained from reference TRBV28 and TRBJ1-1, is as follows: DVKVTQSSRYLVKRTGEKVFLECVQDMDHENMFWYRQDPGLGLRLIYFSYDVKMKEKGDIPEGYSVSREKKERFSLILESASTNQTSMYLCASSARSTTEAFFGQGTRLTVV.